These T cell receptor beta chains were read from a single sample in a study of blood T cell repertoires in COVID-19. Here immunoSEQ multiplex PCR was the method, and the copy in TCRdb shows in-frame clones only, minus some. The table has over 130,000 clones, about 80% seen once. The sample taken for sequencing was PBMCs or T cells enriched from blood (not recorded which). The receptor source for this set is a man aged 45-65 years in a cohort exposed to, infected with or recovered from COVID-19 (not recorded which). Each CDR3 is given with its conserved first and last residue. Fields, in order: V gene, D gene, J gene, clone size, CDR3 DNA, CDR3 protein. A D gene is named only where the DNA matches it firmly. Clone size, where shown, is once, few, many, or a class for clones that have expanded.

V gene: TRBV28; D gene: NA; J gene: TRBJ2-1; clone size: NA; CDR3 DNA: TGTGCCAGCAGTCGCTACAATGAGCAGTTCTTC; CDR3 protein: CASSRYNEQFF
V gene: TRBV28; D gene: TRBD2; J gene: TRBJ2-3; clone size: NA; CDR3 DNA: TGTGCCAGCCCCCCCCGGCGGGAGAGGGCAGATACGCAGTATTTT; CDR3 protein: CASPPRRERADTQYF
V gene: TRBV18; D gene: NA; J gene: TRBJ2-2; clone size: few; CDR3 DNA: TGTGCCAGCTCACCAAGTGCAGTGACCGGGGAGCTGTTTTTT; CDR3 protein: CASSPSAVTGELFF
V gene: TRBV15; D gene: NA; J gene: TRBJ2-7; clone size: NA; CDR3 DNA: TGTGCCACCAGCAGAGGAGGAGGGGAAGAGCAGTACTTC; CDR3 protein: CATSRGGGEEQYF
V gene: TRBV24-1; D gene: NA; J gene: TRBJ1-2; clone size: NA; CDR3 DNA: TGTGCCACCAGTGATAGGGGTTTCGGTGGCTACACCTTC; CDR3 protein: CATSDRGFGGYTF
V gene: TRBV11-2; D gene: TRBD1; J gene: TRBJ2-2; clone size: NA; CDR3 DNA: TGTGCCAGCAGTCGGAGGACAGGGAACACCGGGGAGCTGTTTTTT; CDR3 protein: CASSRRTGNTGELFF
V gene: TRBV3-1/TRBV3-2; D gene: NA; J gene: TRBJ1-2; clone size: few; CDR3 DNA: TGTGCCAGCAGCCAAGAAGGGGAACAAGGCTACACCTTC; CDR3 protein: CASSQEGEQGYTF
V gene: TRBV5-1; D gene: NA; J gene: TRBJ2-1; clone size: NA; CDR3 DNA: TGCGCCAGCAGCTTGGGTGTCTCCTCCTACAATGAGCAGTTCTTC; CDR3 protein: CASSLGVSSYNEQFF
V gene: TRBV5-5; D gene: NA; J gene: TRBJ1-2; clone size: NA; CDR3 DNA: TGTGCCAGCAGTCCACAACAGGGAGCTAACTATGGCTACACCTTC; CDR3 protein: CASSPQQGANYGYTF
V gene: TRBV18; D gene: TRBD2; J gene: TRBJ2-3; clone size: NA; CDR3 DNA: TGTGCCAGCTCACAAGGGACTAGCGGGGCTCGTGTTACGCAGTATTTT; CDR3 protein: CASSQGTSGARVTQYF
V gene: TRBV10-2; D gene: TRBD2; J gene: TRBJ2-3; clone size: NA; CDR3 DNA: TGCGCCAGCAGTGAGTCGAGGCTAGCGGAAAGCACAGATACGCAGTATTTT; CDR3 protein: CASSESRLAESTDTQYF
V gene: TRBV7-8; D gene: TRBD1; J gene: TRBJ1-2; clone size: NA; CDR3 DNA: TGTGCCAGCAGCCTCGACAGGGCTAACTATGGCTACACCTTC; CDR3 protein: CASSLDRANYGYTF
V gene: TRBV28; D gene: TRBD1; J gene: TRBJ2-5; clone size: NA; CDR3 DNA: TGTGCCAGCAGTGCATATCGACAGGGAACGTACCAAGAGACCCAGTACTTC; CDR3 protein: CASSAYRQGTYQETQYF
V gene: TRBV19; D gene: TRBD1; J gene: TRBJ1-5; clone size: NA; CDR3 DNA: TGTGCCAGTAGAGGGATCTCGGGACAGGGGAACAATCAGCCCCAGCATTTT; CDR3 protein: CASRGISGQGNNQPQHF
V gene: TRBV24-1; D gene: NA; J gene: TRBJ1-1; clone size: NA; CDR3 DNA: TGTGCCACCAGTGATTTATTGGGGGCCACTGAAGCTTTCTTT; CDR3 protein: CATSDLLGATEAFF
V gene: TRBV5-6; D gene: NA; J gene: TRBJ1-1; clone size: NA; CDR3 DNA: TGTGCCAGCAGCTTGGGGCCCCTCGGGGGGGTAAACACTGAAGCTTTCTTT; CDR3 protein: CASSLGPLGGVNTEAFF
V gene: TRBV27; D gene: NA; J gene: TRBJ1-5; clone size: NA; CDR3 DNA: TGTGCCAGCAGACCGACAGCTTGGGGCAATCAGCCCCAGCATTTT; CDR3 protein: CASRPTAWGNQPQHF
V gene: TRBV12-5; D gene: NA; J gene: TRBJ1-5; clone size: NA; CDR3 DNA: TGTGCTAGTGGTTGGGACAACAATCAGGCCCAGCATTTT; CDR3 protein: CASGWDNNQAQHF
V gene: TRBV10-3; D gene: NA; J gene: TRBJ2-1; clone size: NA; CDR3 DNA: TGTGCCATCAGTGACAAACAGTACAATGAGCAGTTCTTC; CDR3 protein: CAISDKQYNEQFF
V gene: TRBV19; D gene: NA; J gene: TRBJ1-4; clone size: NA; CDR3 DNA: TGTGCCAGTAGTATAGATCGGCCAGAGAGAGGCGAAAAACTGTTTTTT; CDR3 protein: CASSIDRPERGEKLFF
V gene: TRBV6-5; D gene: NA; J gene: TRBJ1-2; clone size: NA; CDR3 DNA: TGTGCCAGCAGTTACCAGGTGACAGACGGCTACACCTTC; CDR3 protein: CASSYQVTDGYTF
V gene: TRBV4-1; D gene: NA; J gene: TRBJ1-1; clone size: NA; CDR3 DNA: TGCGCCAGCAGCCAAGCGTGGGACACCGAAGCTTTCTTT; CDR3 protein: CASSQAWDTEAFF
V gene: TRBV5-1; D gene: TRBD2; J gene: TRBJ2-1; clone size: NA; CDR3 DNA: TGCGCCAGCAGCTTGGGGGGGACTAGCGGGAACAATGAGCAGTTCTTC; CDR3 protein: CASSLGGTSGNNEQFF
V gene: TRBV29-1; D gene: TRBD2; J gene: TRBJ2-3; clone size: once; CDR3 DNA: TGCAGCGTTGAGAGCGGAAGCGGGAGGGTTGTTACGCAGTATTTT; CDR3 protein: CSVESGSGRVVTQYF
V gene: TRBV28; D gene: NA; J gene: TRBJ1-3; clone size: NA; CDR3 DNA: TGTGCCAGCAGTTTATCTGTTGACACCATATATTTT; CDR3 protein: CASSLSVDTIYF
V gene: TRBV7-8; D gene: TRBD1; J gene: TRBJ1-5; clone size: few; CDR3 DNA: TGTGCCAGCAGCCGAGACAGGGCAAGCAATCAGCCCCAGCATTTT; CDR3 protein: CASSRDRASNQPQHF
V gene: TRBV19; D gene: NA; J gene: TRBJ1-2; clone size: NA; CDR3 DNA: TGTGCCAGTAGCCTCCCCGTGCAGGGAAACTATGGCTACACCTTC; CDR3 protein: CASSLPVQGNYGYTF
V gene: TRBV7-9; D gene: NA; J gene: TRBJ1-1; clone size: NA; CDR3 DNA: TGTGCCAGCAGCTCGAAGGGAGCTGGGAACACTGAAGCTTTCTTT; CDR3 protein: CASSSKGAGNTEAFF